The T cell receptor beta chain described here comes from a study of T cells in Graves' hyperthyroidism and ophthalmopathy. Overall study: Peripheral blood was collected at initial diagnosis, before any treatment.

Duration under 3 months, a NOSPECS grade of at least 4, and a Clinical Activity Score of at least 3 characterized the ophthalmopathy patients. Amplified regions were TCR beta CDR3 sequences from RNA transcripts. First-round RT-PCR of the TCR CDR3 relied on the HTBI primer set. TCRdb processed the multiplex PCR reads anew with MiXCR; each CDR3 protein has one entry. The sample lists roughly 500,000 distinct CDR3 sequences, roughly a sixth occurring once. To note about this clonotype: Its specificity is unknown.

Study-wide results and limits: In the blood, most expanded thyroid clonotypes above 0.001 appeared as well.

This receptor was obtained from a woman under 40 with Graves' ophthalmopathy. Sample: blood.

This chain's CDR3 is CALLWENGGYTF. In DNA, the CDR3 is TGTGCTCTATTATGGGAGAATGGGGGCTACACCTTC. The chain recombines TRBV27 with TRBJ1-2; the D is unclear. This CDR3 has 12 residues. CDR1 and CDR2 (germline): MNHEY, SMNVEV (reference sequence).